The clone carrying this T cell receptor beta chain was observed many times. Its antigen is currently unknown. The source of the sample is a study of T-cell memory formation after mild COVID-19. Study results and limitations: The authors did not confirm SARS-CoV-2 specificity of second-wave clones peaking day 37. Clones that contracted from day 15 to 85 were balanced CD4/CD8, while later expanders leaned CD4+.

UMIs and sample barcodes were carried by the TCR alpha and TCR beta cDNA libraries that 5'RACE produced using constant-segment primers. From the 5' RACE reads, TCRdb called clonotypes with MiXCR, one entry per CDR3 protein. The sample records nearly 200,000 distinct CDR3 sequences, about 18% being singletons. CDR3 size: 16 residues. The V and J ends lost 0 bases and 8 bases respectively, with 17 bases between them. CDR1 and CDR2 (germline): SGHRS, YFSETQ. This TCR derives from an adult woman who had mild COVID-19 (a few samples of this study predate the infection). Cell type and time point are not known. The chain combines TRBV5-1 with TRBJ1-4; maybe TRBD1 (5 bases). Specimen: PBMCs or a T cell subset sorted from them (not recorded which). The CDR3 loop is CASSLDDGRAGEKLFF. The CDR3 bases are TGCGCCAGCAGCTTGGATGATGGCAGGGCCGGAGAAAAACTGTTTTTT.